Below are 5 T cell receptor beta chains sequenced from a single sample in a study of spatial heterogeneity in lung cancer. TCRdb independently ran MiXCR on the 5' RACE reads; one entry per CDR3 protein. The sample lists around 110,000 distinct CDR3 sequences; 9% to 15% were seen once. The time point: blood at routine non-recurrence follow-up after resection. No cells were sorted before sequencing. The whole RNA sequenced was extracted from tumor, nontumor lung or frozen PBMC. Sequencing was performed on PBMCs, taken at follow-up. These receptors came from a male donor with early-stage non-small cell lung cancer.

This clonotype was observed many times. The chain couples TRBV20-1 to TRBJ1-3; 9 positions match TRBD1. V was clipped by 6 bases and J by 4 bases; unmatched bases: 7. CDR3 length: 14 amino acids. Germline V gene data show CDR1 as DFQATT and CDR2 as SNEGSKA (reference sequence). In DNA, the CDR3 is TGCAGTGCGCTAGACAGGGGGAGAGGAAACACCATATATTTT. Translated: CSALDRGRGNTIYF.

The table lists this clonotype with many counts. V is TRBV9 and J is TRBJ1-3; D not certain. This CDR3 has 15 residues. Germline V lookup: CDR1 SGDLS, CDR2 YYNGEE. V lost 4 bases and J lost 0, with 11 bases in between. This chain's CDR3 is CASSPIDSSGNTIYF. For the CDR3, the DNA is TGTGCCAGCAGCCCCATTGATAGCTCTGGAAACACCATATATTTT. The entire variable domain, with the rest obtained from reference TRBV9 and TRBJ1-3, is as follows: DSGVTQTPKHLITATGQRVTLRCSPRSGDLSVYWYQQSLDQGLQFLIQYYNGEERAKGNILERFSAQQFPDLHSELNLSSLELGDSALYFCASSPIDSSGNTIYFGEGSWLTVV.

This clonotype was observed a few times. The chain carries TRBV7-8 and TRBJ1-1, with TRBD1 matching over 7 bases. CDR1 is SGHVS, CDR2 FQNEAQ, per germline. CDR3 length: 15 residues. V shed 6 bases, J shed 12 bases, and the junction held 19 bases outside the gene matches. CDR3 residues: CASRAQRGGTASTFF. As DNA, the CDR3 is TGTGCCAGCAGGGCGCAAAGGGGAGGGACAGCAAGTACTTTCTTT.

V gene TRBV4-2 combines with J gene TRBJ2-4; the match to TRBD2 covers 14 bases. V was clipped by 4 bases and J by 2 bases; unmatched bases: 10. Germline-derived CDR1 and CDR2 are LGHNA and YNFKEQ. This CDR3 is 19 amino acids long. CDR3 amino acids: CASSLTSGGADGSKNIQYF. CDR3 DNA sequence: TGTGCCAGCAGCCTGACTAGCGGGGGGGCGGACGGGTCCAAAAACATTCAGTACTTC.

There are a few counts of this clonotype. This chain uses TRBV11-2 with TRBJ2-7; possibly TRBD2 for D (5 bases). V was shortened by 8 bases and J by 4 bases, with 15 bases between the two germline ends. Germline V gene lookup returns CDR1 SGHAT and CDR2 FQNNGV. The CDR3 has 13 residues. This CDR3 is CASRGSVKYEQYF. The CDR3 coding sequence is TGTGCCAGCCGCGGGTCAGTGAAGTACGAGCAGTACTTC.